The 10 T cell receptor beta chains reported below all come from one sample, sequenced in a study of read filtering for tumor transcriptome and immune sequencing. The library was built from 400 ng RNA with molecular barcoded adaptors for alpha/delta and beta/gamma chains. TCRdb independently ran MiXCR on the reads; one entry per CDR3 protein. The sample has around 130,000 distinct CDR3 sequences; 13% are singletons. The material sequenced was a population of CD138-negative cells sorted from bone marrow. The receptors derive from a donor at least 40 years old with multiple myeloma.

This clonotype was observed at least ten times. The chain carries TRBV2 and TRBJ2-2; D may correspond to TRBD1 or TRBD2 (5 bases each). In germline, CDR1 is SNHLY, CDR2 FYNNEI. The germline V and J ends were trimmed by 5 bases and 2 bases, with 9 bases remaining between them. The CDR3 sequence is 14 residues long. The CDR3 spells CASSLRGNTGELFF. DNA of the CDR3: TGTGCCAGCAGTTTGAGGGGTAACACCGGGGAGCTGTTTTTT.

Of note for this clonotype: A much more abundant neighbour one base away suggests this may be a read error. This chain links TRBV6-2 or TRBV6-3 with TRBJ2-2; TRBD2 aligns across 7 bases. Unmatched junction bases numbered 5, after V lost 4 bases and J lost 6 bases. The germline gives CDR1 MNHEY, CDR2 SVGEGT. This CDR3 is 14 amino acids long. The CDR3 is CASSCRAGAGELFF. CDR3 DNA sequence: TGTGCCAGCAGTTGTCGTGCGGGGGCCGGGGAGCTGTTTTTT.

This clonotype has ten or more counts. CDR3 sequence (DNA): TGTGCCAGCAGCGTAGGACTGGGGAGCTCCTACAATGAGCAGTTCTTC. This codes for CASSVGLGSSYNEQFF. The rearrangement uses TRBV9 and TRBJ2-1, with a tentative D call TRBD2 (5 bases). The CDR3 is 16 amino acids. The V gene lost 0 bases and the J gene lost 0 bases, with 10 bases spanning the gap. Germline V CDR1 and CDR2: SGDLS, YYNGEE.

The chain carries TRBV7-3 and TRBJ2-1; the D gene is possibly TRBD2 (5 bases). The CDR3 covers 16 residues. Germline V lookup: CDR1 SGHTA, CDR2 FQGTGA. V gave up 2 bases and J gave up 1 base, with 12 bases separating them. The CDR3 reads CASSLLPGGSYNEQFF. The CDR3 DNA follows: TGTGCCAGCAGCTTACTCCCGGGCGGGTCCTACAATGAGCAGTTCTTC.

This clonotype appeared many times. The chain has TRBV11-3 and TRBJ2-1, with TRBD2 identical over 7 bases. Per the germline V gene, CDR1 is SGHNT and CDR2 is YENEEA. V lost 5 bases and J lost 2; bases outside the gene matches: 9. The CDR3 extends over 16 amino acids. The CDR3 region is CASSTSGGGPYNEQFF. The CDR3 DNA reads as TGTGCCAGCAGCACTTCGGGGGGAGGGCCCTACAATGAGCAGTTCTTC.

In its sample, this clonotype was seen many times. The chain recombines TRBV20-1 with TRBJ2-7; 8 positions agree with TRBD2. V trimming: 0 bases; J trimming: 4 bases; junction bases outside the gene matches: 8. Germline V gives CDR1 DFQATT, CDR2 SNEGSKA (reference sequence). The CDR3 totals 15 residues. CDR3 region: CSARDQREYMYEQYF. In nucleotides, the CDR3 is TGCAGTGCTAGAGACCAGCGGGAGTATATGTACGAGCAGTACTTC.

About this clonotype itself: The junction differs from germline at one of its ends, possibly a read error. The chain employs TRBV6-2 or TRBV6-3 and TRBJ2-1; 10 nucleotides agree with TRBD2. Germline V CDR1 and CDR2: MNHEY, SVGEGT. CDR3 size: 16 residues. CDR3 region: CASRRTSGGSYNEQSF. The CDR3 DNA sequence: TGTGCCAGCAGACGGACTAGCGGAGGCTCCTACAATGAGCAGTCCTTC.

This clonotype was seen ten or more times. This chain joins TRBV6-6 and TRBJ2-1; perhaps TRBD2 as D (6 bases). CDR3 length: 15 amino acids. The V gene lost 5 bases and the J gene lost 2 bases, with 13 bases spanning the gap. Germline CDR1 reads MNHNY; CDR2 reads SVGAGI (reference sequence). For the CDR3, the DNA is TGTGCCAGCAGTGGGAGGACTGGTCCCTACAATGAGCAGTTCTTC. This codes for CASSGRTGPYNEQFF.

This clonotype appeared many times. The V gene is TRBV9, the J gene TRBJ2-7; TRBD2 agrees at 8 bases. From germline, CDR1 is SGDLS and CDR2 YYNGEE. Trimming at V came to 4 bases and at J to 2 bases, leaving 11 bases not matched to a gene. The CDR3 runs 16 residues. The CDR3 is CASSPAVGTRAYEQYF. CDR3 sequence (DNA): TGTGCCAGCAGCCCGGCAGTGGGGACTAGGGCCTACGAGCAGTACTTC.

This clonotype was recorded at least ten times. The rearrangement links TRBV12-3 or TRBV12-4 to TRBJ2-1; 14 bases align to TRBD2. The CDR3 totals 17 residues. V trimming: 8 bases; J trimming: 1 base; junction bases outside the gene matches: 7. DNA for the CDR3: TGTGCCAGCCGGGGACTAGCGGGAGCCTCATCCTACAATGAGCAGTTCTTC. It specifies CASRGLAGASSYNEQFF.